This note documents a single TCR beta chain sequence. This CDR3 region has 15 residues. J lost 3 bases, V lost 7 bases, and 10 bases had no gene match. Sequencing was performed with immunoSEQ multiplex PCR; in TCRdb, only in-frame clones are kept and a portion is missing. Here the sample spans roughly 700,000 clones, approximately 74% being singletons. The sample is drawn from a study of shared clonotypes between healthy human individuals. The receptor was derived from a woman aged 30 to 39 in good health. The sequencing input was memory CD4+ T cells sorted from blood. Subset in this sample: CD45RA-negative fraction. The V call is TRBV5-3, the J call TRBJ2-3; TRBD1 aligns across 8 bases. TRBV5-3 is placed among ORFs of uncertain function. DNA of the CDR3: TGTGCCAGAGCTTCCAGGGGGCGCGGTACAGATACGCAGTATTTT. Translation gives CARASRGRGTDTQYF.